This T cell receptor beta chain was identified in a study of blood T cell repertoires in COVID-19. TCRdb's table, derived via immunoSEQ multiplex PCR, lists solely in-frame clones and lacks some. The table has about 180,000 clones, about 83% seen once. Categorization into cohorts depended on clinical history that participants reported. In Cohort 3, a recovered donor had either two negative PCRs, clearance, or symptom resolution. The clonotype originates from a woman aged 25-40 years who had recovered from COVID-19. Input material: PBMCs or T cells enriched from blood (not recorded which).

The CDR3 DNA follows: TGCGCCAGCAGCCTTAGGGGACTAGCGGGAGGAGGTAGCACAGATACGCAGTATTTT. Its protein is CASSLRGLAGGGSTDTQYF. The rearrangement joins TRBV5-1 to TRBJ2-3, with TRBD2 identical over 15 bases. V was pared by 4 bases and J by 0 bases, with 9 bases of the junction left unmatched. The CDR3 consists of 19 residues. Germline-derived CDR1 and CDR2 are SGHRS and YFSETQ.